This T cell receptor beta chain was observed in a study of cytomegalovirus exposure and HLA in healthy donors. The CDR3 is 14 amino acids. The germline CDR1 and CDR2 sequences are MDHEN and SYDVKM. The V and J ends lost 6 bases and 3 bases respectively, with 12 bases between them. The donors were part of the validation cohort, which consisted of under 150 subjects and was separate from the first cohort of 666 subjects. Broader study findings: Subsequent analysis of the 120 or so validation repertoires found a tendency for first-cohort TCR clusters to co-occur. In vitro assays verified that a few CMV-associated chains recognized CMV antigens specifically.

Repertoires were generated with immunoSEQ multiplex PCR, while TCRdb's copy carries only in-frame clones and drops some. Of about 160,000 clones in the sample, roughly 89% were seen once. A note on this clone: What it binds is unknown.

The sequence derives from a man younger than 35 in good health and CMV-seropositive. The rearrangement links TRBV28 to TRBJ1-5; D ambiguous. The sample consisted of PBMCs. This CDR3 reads CASRSPGDNQPQHF. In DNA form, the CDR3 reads TGTGCCAGCAGGTCCCCCGGTGACAATCAGCCCCAGCATTTT.